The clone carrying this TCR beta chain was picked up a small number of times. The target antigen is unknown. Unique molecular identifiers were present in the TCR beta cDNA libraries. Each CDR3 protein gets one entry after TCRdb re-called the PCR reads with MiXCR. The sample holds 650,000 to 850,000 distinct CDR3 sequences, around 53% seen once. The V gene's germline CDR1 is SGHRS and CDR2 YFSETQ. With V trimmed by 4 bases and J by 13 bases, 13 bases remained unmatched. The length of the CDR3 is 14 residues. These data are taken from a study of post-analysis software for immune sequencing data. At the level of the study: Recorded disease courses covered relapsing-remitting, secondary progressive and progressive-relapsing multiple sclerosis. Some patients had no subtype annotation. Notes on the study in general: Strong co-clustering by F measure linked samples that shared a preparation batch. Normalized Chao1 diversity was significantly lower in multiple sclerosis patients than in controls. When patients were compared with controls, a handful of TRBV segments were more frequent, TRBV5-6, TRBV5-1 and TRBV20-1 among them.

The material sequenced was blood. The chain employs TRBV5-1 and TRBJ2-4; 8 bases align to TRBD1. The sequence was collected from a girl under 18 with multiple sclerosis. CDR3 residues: CASSTRGTGEEQYF. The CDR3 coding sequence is TGCGCCAGCAGCACACGTGGGACAGGAGAAGAGCAGTACTTC.